A selection of T cell receptor beta chains follows, all from one sample in a study of T cell responses to AZD1222 COVID-19 vaccine. Generated by immunoSEQ multiplex PCR, the TCRdb table keeps only in-frame clones and is missing some. The sample lists approximately 160,000 clones, 85% to 95% occurring once. Material: peripheral blood, obtained on day 0 of AZD1222 vaccination. The origin of the receptors is an adult in good health. The CDR3 runs from the conserved cysteine through the conserved F or W. Each record gives: CDR3 protein, CDR3 DNA, J gene, D gene, clone size, V gene. D genes are given only for firm matches. Clone size, where shown, is once, few, many, or a class for clones that have expanded.

CDR3: CASSPAKGAIYEQYF
DNA: TGCGCCAGCAGCCCGGCGAAGGGGGCGATCTACGAGCAGTACTTC
J: TRBJ2-7
D: TRBD1
size: .
V: TRBV4-1

CDR3: CASSEESAGWAGELFF
DNA: TGTGCCAGCAGTGAAGAGTCGGCAGGGTGGGCCGGGGAGCTGTTTTTT
J: TRBJ2-2
D: .
size: once
V: TRBV6-1

CDR3: CASRIYREGDEKLFF
DNA: TGTGCCAGCAGGATTTACAGGGAGGGCGATGAAAAACTGTTTTTT
J: TRBJ1-4
D: .
size: .
V: TRBV28

CDR3: CASSPPGTTDTQYF
DNA: TGTGCCAGCAGTCCCCCGGGGACCACAGATACGCAGTATTTT
J: TRBJ2-3
D: .
size: .
V: TRBV28

CDR3: CASSLESSTGELFF
DNA: TGCGCCAGCAGCTTGGAATCCAGTACCGGGGAGCTGTTTTTT
J: TRBJ2-2
D: .
size: .
V: TRBV5-1

CDR3: CATSRTEVNNEQFF
DNA: TGTGCCACCAGCAGGACAGAAGTAAACAATGAGCAGTTCTTC
J: TRBJ2-1
D: .
size: .
V: TRBV15

CDR3: CASSHPGGSDTEAFF
DNA: TGCGCCAGCAGCCACCCAGGGGGGTCGGACACTGAAGCTTTCTTT
J: TRBJ1-1
D: TRBD1
size: .
V: TRBV4-1

CDR3: CASSFAPGWGTNEKLFF
DNA: TGTGCCAGCAGCTTTGCCCCAGGGTGGGGGACTAATGAAAAACTGTTTTTT
J: TRBJ1-4
D: .
size: .
V: TRBV12-1

CDR3: CASSYGPAGGLGTQYF
DNA: TGTGCCAGCAGTTACGGCCCAGCGGGGGGGCTAGGGACGCAGTATTTT
J: TRBJ2-3
D: TRBD2
size: .
V: TRBV6-5

CDR3: CASSSGTARIQFF
DNA: TGTGCCAGCAGTTCGGGGACAGCCCGCATCCAGTTCTTC
J: TRBJ2-1
D: TRBD1
size: .
V: TRBV12-3/TRBV12-4

CDR3: CASKYGSTEAFF
DNA: TGCGCCAGCAAATATGGGTCCACTGAAGCTTTCTTT
J: TRBJ1-1
D: .
size: once
V: TRBV5-1

CDR3: CASSIAAGGLNEQYF
DNA: TGTGCCAGTAGTATCGCAGCGGGGGGCCTGAACGAGCAGTACTTC
J: TRBJ2-7
D: TRBD2
size: .
V: TRBV19

CDR3: CASSGWPSLNTEAFF
DNA: TGTGCCAGTAGTGGCTGGCCGTCATTGAACACTGAAGCTTTCTTT
J: TRBJ1-1
D: .
size: .
V: TRBV19

CDR3: CASSQGQGLKFYNEQFF
DNA: TGTGCCAGCAGCCAGGGACAGGGCCTCAAATTCTACAATGAGCAGTTCTTC
J: TRBJ2-1
D: TRBD1
size: .
V: TRBV13

CDR3: CASSRNWRDYGYTF
DNA: TGTGCCAGCAGCCGAAATTGGAGGGACTATGGCTACACCTTC
J: TRBJ1-2
D: .
size: .
V: TRBV14

CDR3: CASSLGSSGGTYEQYF
DNA: TGTGCCAGCAGTTTGGGCTCTAGCGGGGGAACCTACGAGCAGTACTTC
J: TRBJ2-7
D: TRBD2
size: .
V: TRBV28

CDR3: CASRTGDGDEKLFF
DNA: TGCGCCAGCAGGACGGGGGACGGGGATGAAAAACTGTTTTTT
J: TRBJ1-4
D: .
size: .
V: TRBV5-1

CDR3: CASSVSGVDEKLFF
DNA: TGTGCCAGCAGTGTATCAGGGGTTGACGAAAAACTGTTTTTT
J: TRBJ1-4
D: .
size: .
V: TRBV2

CDR3: CASSPRQSNSPLHF
DNA: TGTGCCAGCTCACCACGACAAAGCAATTCACCCCTCCACTTT
J: TRBJ1-6
D: .
size: .
V: TRBV18

CDR3: CASSLDEGRTEAFF
DNA: TGCGCCAGCAGCTTGGACGAGGGGAGGACTGAAGCTTTCTTT
J: TRBJ1-1
D: .
size: .
V: TRBV5-1

CDR3: CASSYLSEAGYTF
DNA: TGTGCCAGCAGTTACTTGAGCGAGGCTGGCTACACCTTC
J: TRBJ1-2
D: .
size: once
V: TRBV3-1/TRBV3-2

CDR3: CASSPGDTQYF
DNA: TGTGCCAGCAGTCCGGGGGATACGCAGTATTTT
J: TRBJ2-3
D: .
size: .
V: TRBV28

CDR3: CASSSPEGPVGEQYF
DNA: TGTGCCAGCAGCTCCCCGGAGGGTCCGGTGGGGGAGCAGTACTTC
J: TRBJ2-7
D: .
size: once
V: TRBV6-5

CDR3: CASRAGQGMGYGYTF
DNA: TGTGCCAGCAGGGCGGGACAGGGGATGGGGTATGGCTACACCTTC
J: TRBJ1-2
D: TRBD1
size: .
V: TRBV6-5